This TCR beta chain derives from a study of blood T cells in healthy people across ages. The draw of peripheral blood yielded ten milliliters from each donor. This clonotype was recorded many times. What it binds is unknown. Primed by a sample-barcoded 5' primer and a J-beta primer mix, a second PCR proceeded for 7 to 11 cycles. One entry per CDR3 protein results from TCRdb running MiXCR on the 5' RACE reads. The table records around 870,000 distinct CDR3 sequences, under 35% of them present only once. V lost 5 bases and J 2 bases, leaving 16 bases between the germline ends. CDR3 length: 15 residues. Findings and caveats of the study: In long-lived donors, naive CD4+ cell counts and diversity exceeded those of aged donors.

Sequenced sample: blood. The receptor's source is a woman of 80 years or more in good health. The J gene is TRBJ2-7, the V gene TRBV12-3 or TRBV12-4; the D is unclear. Here the CDR3 reads CASSGRNRGAYEQYF. The CDR3 bases are TGTGCCAGCAGTGGGCGGAATAGAGGAGCCTACGAGCAGTACTTC.